The source of this TCR beta chain is a study of T cells in Graves' hyperthyroidism and ophthalmopathy. Study findings and constraints: Blood also showed most of the thyroid clonotypes that were expanded above 0.001.

RNA transcripts gave rise to amplified TCR beta CDR3 regions. First-round RT-PCR targeting the TCR CDR3 was performed with the HTBI primer set. Using its own MiXCR run on the multiplex PCR reads, TCRdb lists one record per CDR3 protein. The table records about 690,000 distinct CDR3 sequences, 15% to 20% of them present only once. Absence of ophthalmopathy progression within 18 months defined stable Graves' hyperthyroidism. This clonotype has a handful of counts. Its antigen is currently unknown. Germline CDR1 reads SGHVS; CDR2 reads FNYEAQ. The CDR3 totals 12 residues. V lost 4 bases and J 5 bases, leaving 9 bases between the germline ends.

This chain uses TRBV7-6 with TRBJ2-7, with a possible D match to TRBD1 (5 bases). This sequence was found in a man aged 50 or older with Graves' hyperthyroidism. Input material: blood. The DNA for the CDR3 is TGTGCCAGCAGCTGGACACTTGACGAGCAGTACTTC. It is translated as CASSWTLDEQYF. Together with reference TRBV7-6 and TRBJ2-7, the CDR3 gives the full variable domain: GAGVSQSPRYKVTKRGQDVALRCDPISGHVSLYWYRQALGQGPEFLTYFNYEAQQDKSGLPNDRFSAERPEGSISTLTIQRTEQRDSAMYRCASSWTLDEQYFGPGTRLTVT.